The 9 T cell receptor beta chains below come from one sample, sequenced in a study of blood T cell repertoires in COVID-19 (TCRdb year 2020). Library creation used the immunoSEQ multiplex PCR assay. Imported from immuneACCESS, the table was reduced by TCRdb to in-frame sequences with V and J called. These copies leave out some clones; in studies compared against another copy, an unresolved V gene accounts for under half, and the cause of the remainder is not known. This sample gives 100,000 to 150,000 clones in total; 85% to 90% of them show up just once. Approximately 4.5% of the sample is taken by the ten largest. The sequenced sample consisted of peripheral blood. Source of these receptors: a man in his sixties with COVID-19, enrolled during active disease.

CDR3 sequence: CASQRVFNSGNTIYF. The CDR3 nucleotides read TGTGCCAGTCAGAGGGTCTTTAACTCTGGAAACACCATATATTTT. J is TRBJ1-3 and V is TRBV7-2; D is undetermined. The germline gives CDR1 SGHTA, CDR2 FQGNSA. This CDR3 comprises 15 residues. Trimming removed 9 bases at V and 0 bases at J, with 15 bases between.

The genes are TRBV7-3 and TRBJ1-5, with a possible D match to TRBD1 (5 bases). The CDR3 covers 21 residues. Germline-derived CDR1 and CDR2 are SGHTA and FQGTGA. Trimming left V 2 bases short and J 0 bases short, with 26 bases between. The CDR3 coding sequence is TGTGCCAGCAGCTTACCGGGGGAAACCGGGACGGAGGCTTATAGCAATCAGCCCCAGCATTTT. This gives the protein CASSLPGETGTEAYSNQPQHF. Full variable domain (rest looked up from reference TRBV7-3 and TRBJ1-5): GAGVSQTPSNKVTEKGKYVELRCDPISGHTALYWYRQSLGQGPEFLIYFQGTGAADDSGLPNDRFFAVRPEGSVSTLKIQRTERGDSAVYLCASSLPGETGTEAYSNQPQHFGDGTRLSIL.

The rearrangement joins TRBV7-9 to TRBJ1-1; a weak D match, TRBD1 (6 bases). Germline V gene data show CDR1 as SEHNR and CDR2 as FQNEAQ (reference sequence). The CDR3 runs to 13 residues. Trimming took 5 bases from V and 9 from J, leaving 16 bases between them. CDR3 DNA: TGTGCCAGCAGCCTCTCGTGGACAGCTAAAGCTTTCTTT. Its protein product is CASSLSWTAKAFF.

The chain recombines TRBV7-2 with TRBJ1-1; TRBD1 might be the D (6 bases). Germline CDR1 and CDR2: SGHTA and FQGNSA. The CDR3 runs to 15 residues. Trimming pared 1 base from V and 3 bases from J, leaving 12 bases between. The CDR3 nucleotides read TGTGCCAGCAGCTTAGAGCGGGGGGCATACACTGAAGCTTTCTTT. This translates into CASSLERGAYTEAFF.

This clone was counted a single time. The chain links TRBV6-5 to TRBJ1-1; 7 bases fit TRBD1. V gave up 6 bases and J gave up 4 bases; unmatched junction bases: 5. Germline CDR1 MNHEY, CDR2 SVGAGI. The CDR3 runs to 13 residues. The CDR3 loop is CASRTGVRTEAFF. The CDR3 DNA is TGTGCCAGCAGAACAGGGGTCCGCACTGAAGCTTTCTTT.

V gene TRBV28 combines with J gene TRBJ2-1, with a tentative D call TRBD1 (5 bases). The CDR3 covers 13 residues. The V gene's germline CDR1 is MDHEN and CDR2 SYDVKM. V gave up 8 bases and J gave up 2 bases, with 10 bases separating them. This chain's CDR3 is CASSEGAYNEQFF. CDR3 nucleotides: TGTGCCAGCTCCGAAGGGGCCTACAATGAGCAGTTCTTC.

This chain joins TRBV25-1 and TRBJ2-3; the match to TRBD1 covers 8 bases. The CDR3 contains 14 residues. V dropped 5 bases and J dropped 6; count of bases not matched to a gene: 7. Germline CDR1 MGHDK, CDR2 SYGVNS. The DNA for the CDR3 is TGTGCCAGCAGTCCCGGACAGGGATCCGATACGCAGTATTTT. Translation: CASSPGQGSDTQYF.

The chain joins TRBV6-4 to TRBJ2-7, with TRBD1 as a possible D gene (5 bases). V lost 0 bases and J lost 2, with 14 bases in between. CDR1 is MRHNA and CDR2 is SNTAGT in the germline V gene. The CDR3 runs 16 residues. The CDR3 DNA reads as TGTGCCAGCAGTGACTCGATTCCCGACAGTGCCTACGAGCAGTACTTC. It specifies CASSDSIPDSAYEQYF.

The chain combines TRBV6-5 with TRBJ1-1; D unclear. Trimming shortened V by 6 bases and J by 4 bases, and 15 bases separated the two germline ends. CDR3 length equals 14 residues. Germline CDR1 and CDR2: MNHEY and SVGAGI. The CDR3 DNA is TGTGCCAGCAGCAAAGCTGGAGACGGCACTGAAGCTTTCTTT. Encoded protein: CASSKAGDGTEAFF.